This T cell receptor (beta chain) stems from a study of a mutant IDH1 vaccine in newly diagnosed glioma. Study-level background: Therapy received beforehand was radiotherapy, temozolomide, or both, with most patients given both.

Data came from immunoSEQ multiplex PCR; TCRdb stores just in-frame clones and leaves some out. The sample lists 55,000 to 65,000 clones, around 84% occurring once. In regard to this clone: Its antigen is not identified.

V shed 3 bases and J shed 2 bases, with 14 bases lying between them. The CDR3 extends over 15 amino acids. CDR1 and CDR2 from the germline V gene are LNHDA and SQIVND (reference sequence). The time point here: week 35, safety follow-up. It was 300 ug of mutant IDH1 20-mer peptide that made up each vaccine dose, given with topical imiquimod. Each patient was administered eight vaccinations, scheduled in weeks 1, 3, 5, 7, 11, 15, 19 and 23. This TCR came from a young man with glioma. The chain carries TRBV19 and TRBJ2-7; D is ambiguous. Sequenced material: PBMCs, taken from a glioma patient whose treatment included an IDH1 peptide vaccine. CDR3 bases: TGTGCCAGTAGTATTTATGGGTCGACGGCCTACGAGCAGTACTTC. Its protein product is CASSIYGSTAYEQYF.